The T cell receptor beta chain described here comes from a study of cytomegalovirus exposure and HLA in healthy donors. CDR3 size: 15 residues. V was pared by 10 bases and J by 0 bases, with 9 bases of the junction left unmatched. Germline assignment: CDR1 LNHDA and CDR2 SQIVND (reference sequence). In the PCR, 60 Vbeta and 13 Jbeta primers were used. Only in-frame clones appear in the TCRdb table, and some are missing; sequencing was by immunoSEQ multiplex PCR. The sample contains approximately 100,000 clones, less than 80% of which appear only once. Sequencing was done on a sample of PBMCs. The chain has TRBV19 and TRBJ1-3; 7 bases align to TRBD1. The receptor comes from a man aged 35 to 55 in good health and CMV-seronegative. The chain's CDR3 is CATRGQPFSGNTIYF. The CDR3 region has the DNA TGTGCCACCCGGGGACAGCCGTTCTCTGGAAACACCATATATTTT.